These 18 T cell receptor beta chains were all obtained from the same sample, sequenced in a study of tumor and adjacent non-tumor tissue in lung cancer. This sample's RNA came from whole unsorted tissue. Distant lung tissue was collected more than 3 cm away from the tumor edge. A modified ARM-PCR protocol with three rounds of nested PCR amplified TCRbeta. Using its own MiXCR run on the multiplex PCR reads, TCRdb lists one record per CDR3 protein. The data show 90,000 to 100,000 distinct CDR3 sequences, around three quarters seen once. The sequenced material came from distant non-tumor lung tissue. The receptors derive from a man in his sixties with small cell lung cancer.

About this clonotype itself: The missing conserved phenylalanine or tryptophan at the end of this CDR3 makes a read error likely. The V call is TRBV6-1, the J call TRBJ2-7; unclear D gene. Trimming took 4 bases from V and 4 from J, leaving 20 bases between them. In germline, CDR1 is MNHNS, CDR2 SASEGT. The CDR3 contains 16 residues. CDR3 nucleotides: TGTGCCAGCAGTGGGAGAAACATCGGGCCCCATTACGAGCAGTACATC. Amino acid sequence: CASSGRNIGPHYEQYI.

Turning to this clonotype: A read error may account for a junction end that differs from germline. CDR3 bases: TGTGGCAGCGGGGCCCCCTGGGATTATGGCTACACCTTC. This translates into CGSGAPWDYGYTF. The chain links TRBV6-1 to TRBJ1-2; a possible D gene is TRBD1 (5 bases). Germline V CDR1 and CDR2: MNHNS, SASEGT. This CDR3 has 13 residues.

Of note for this clonotype: Germline and junction disagree at one end, which may indicate a read error. The rearrangement joins TRBV6-2 or TRBV6-3 to TRBJ1-5, with TRBD1 matching over 7 bases. This CDR3 comprises 15 residues. Germline V gene sequence: CDR1 MNHEY, CDR2 SVGEGT. The CDR3 nucleotides are TGTGCCAGCAGTCGTGGGGGACAGAACATTCAGCCCCGGCATTTT. Encoded protein: CASSRGGQNIQPRHF.

Regarding this clonotype: One junction end does not reproduce the germline sequence, and a read error may be involved. The rearrangement joins TRBV20-1 to TRBJ2-3; TRBD2 is a possible D gene (6 bases). This CDR3 has 14 residues. Germline CDR1 reads DFQATT; CDR2 reads SNEGSKA (reference sequence). The CDR3 spells CRATPSASTDTQYF. CDR3 nucleotide sequence: TGCCGTGCCACCCCTAGCGCCAGCACAGATACGCAGTATTTT.

Notes on this clonotype: At one end the junction does not follow the germline gene, possibly because of a read error. The chain couples TRBV28 to TRBJ2-2; D possibly corresponds to TRBD2 (5 bases). Germline V lookup: CDR1 MDHEN, CDR2 SYDVKM. The CDR3 contains 16 residues. The CDR3 here is CASTGWTDTNTGELIF. DNA of the CDR3: TGTGCCAGCACTGGATGGACGGATACGAACACCGGGGAGCTGATTTTT.

This clonotype was found once. One end of the junction varies from germline; a read error may be responsible. This chain joins TRBV5-4 and TRBJ2-2; D possibly matches TRBD1 or TRBD2 (5 bases each). Germline CDR1 reads SGHNT; CDR2 reads YYREEE (reference sequence). This CDR3 comprises 14 residues. The CDR3 sequence is CASSSVANTRELYF. For the CDR3, the DNA is TGTGCCAGCAGCTCCGTCGCAAACACCAGGGAGCTGTATTTT.

Of note for this clonotype: Its ends do not fully match the called genes, so a read error is possible. This chain joins TRBV6-1 and TRBJ2-6; D uncertain. Germline-derived CDR1 and CDR2 are MNHNS and SASEGT. This CDR3 is built from 15 residues. CDR3 bases: TGTGCGAGCAGAGAAGAAAGCTCTGGGGCCAACGTCCTGACTTTC. Encoded protein: CASREESSGANVLTF.

The chain recombines TRBV11-2 with TRBJ1-1; D unclear. Germline-derived CDR1 and CDR2 are SGHAT and FQNNGV. Trimming removed 8 bases from V and 2 bases from J, with 21 bases in between. There are 16 residues in the CDR3. The DNA of the CDR3 is TGTGCCAGCTTACAGCCATGGAGGTGGTTAAACACTGAAGCTTTCTTT. Amino acid sequence: CASLQPWRWLNTEAFF.

V is TRBV29-1 and J is TRBJ1-1; D remains unclear. CDR1 and CDR2 (germline): SQVTM, ANQGSEA. Trimming cost V 7 bases and J 3 bases, with 24 bases left between them. The CDR3 is made up of 16 amino acids. The DNA of the CDR3 is TGCAGCGAAGGAACCCAACGTGGTCCCATGGACACTGAAGCTTTCTTT. Protein product: CSEGTQRGPMDTEAFF.

This clonotype was observed once. One end of the junction varies from germline; a read error may be responsible. This sequence joins TRBV11-1 and TRBJ2-1; 8 bases are a match to TRBD2. The V gene's germline CDR1 is SGHAT and CDR2 FQDESV (reference sequence). The CDR3 length is 15 residues. The DNA of the CDR3 is TGTACCAGCAGCTTAGCACTAGCGGCAAACAGTGAGCAGTTCTTC. It yields the protein CTSSLALAANSEQFF.

Worth noting for this clonotype: One end of the junction varies from germline; a read error may be responsible. For the CDR3, the DNA is TGTGTCAGCAGTGATCAATGCGGGAGATTGGGAGAGACCCAGTACTTC. It is translated as CVSSDQCGRLGETQYF. The gene calls are TRBV6-1 and TRBJ2-5; TRBD2 aligns across 7 bases. Germline-derived CDR1 and CDR2 are MNHNS and SASEGT. The CDR3 sequence is 16 residues long.

With regard to this clonotype: Possible read error: a much larger clone is one base away. This chain uses TRBV20-1 with TRBJ2-7, with no clear D. The CDR3 sequence is 12 residues long. In germline, CDR1 is DFQATT, CDR2 SNEGSKA (reference sequence). The CDR3: CTARGQNYEQYF. CDR3 nucleotides: TGCACTGCTAGAGGCCAAAACTACGAGCAGTACTTC.

As concerns this clonotype: A junction boundary mismatches the germline segment, possibly from a read error. The rearrangement joins TRBV11-2 to TRBJ2-2, with a tentative D call TRBD1 (6 bases). The CDR3 has 15 amino acids. Germline CDR1 is SGHAT and CDR2 is FQNNGV. CDR3 sequence: CVSGIPGTPGGELFF. Written as DNA, the CDR3 is TGTGTCAGCGGCATACCTGGGACACCGGGGGGGGAGCTGTTTTTT.

The J gene is TRBJ2-7, the V gene TRBV6-1, with a tentative D call TRBD2 (5 bases). The CDR3 totals 14 residues. Germline assignment: CDR1 MNHNS and CDR2 SASEGT. This CDR3 is CVSRRRTGTYEQYV. CDR3 DNA: TGTGTCAGCAGACGAAGGACTGGGACCTACGAGCAGTACGTC.

This clonotype has at least ten counts. The CDR3 nucleotides are TGTGCCAGCAGCCCCGGGTTAGCCATCAATGAGCAGTTCTTC. This codes for CASSPGLAINEQFF. This chain uses TRBV5-8 with TRBJ2-1; D gene unclear. This CDR3 has 14 amino acids. V dropped 4 bases and J dropped 6 bases, with 14 bases sitting between them. CDR1 SGHTS and CDR2 YDEGEE come from the germline V gene.

As for this clonotype: At one boundary the junction diverges from the germline segment, which might be a read error. The V gene is TRBV6-1, the J gene TRBJ2-7; TRBD2 might be the D (6 bases). Looked up from germline, CDR1 is MNHNS and CDR2 is SASEGT. The CDR3 covers 20 residues. The CDR3 bases are TGTGCCAGCGGTGAATTTAGTATTGAGCACCCCAGGGTTCGGGGGTCGGAGCAGTACTTC. This gives the protein CASGEFSIEHPRVRGSEQYF.

Worth noting for this clonotype: At one end the junction does not follow the germline gene, possibly because of a read error. The chain carries TRBV5-1 and TRBJ2-7; 10 bases are shared with TRBD1. Germline-derived CDR1 and CDR2 are SGHRS and YFSETQ. The CDR3 has 14 residues. The CDR3 region is CASRPRTGGYEQCF. The CDR3 coding sequence is TGCGCCAGCAGGCCCCGGACAGGGGGTTACGAGCAGTGCTTC.

This clonotype was counted a single time. One end of the junction varies from germline; a read error may be responsible. The chain has TRBV5-6 and TRBJ2-7, with TRBD1 matching 9 bases. In germline, CDR1 is SGHDT, CDR2 YYEEEE. The CDR3 is made up of 15 amino acids. CDR3 bases: TGTGACAGCAGCCCGGACAGGGGAGGTTACGACGAGCAGTACTTC. It is translated as CDSSPDRGGYDEQYF.